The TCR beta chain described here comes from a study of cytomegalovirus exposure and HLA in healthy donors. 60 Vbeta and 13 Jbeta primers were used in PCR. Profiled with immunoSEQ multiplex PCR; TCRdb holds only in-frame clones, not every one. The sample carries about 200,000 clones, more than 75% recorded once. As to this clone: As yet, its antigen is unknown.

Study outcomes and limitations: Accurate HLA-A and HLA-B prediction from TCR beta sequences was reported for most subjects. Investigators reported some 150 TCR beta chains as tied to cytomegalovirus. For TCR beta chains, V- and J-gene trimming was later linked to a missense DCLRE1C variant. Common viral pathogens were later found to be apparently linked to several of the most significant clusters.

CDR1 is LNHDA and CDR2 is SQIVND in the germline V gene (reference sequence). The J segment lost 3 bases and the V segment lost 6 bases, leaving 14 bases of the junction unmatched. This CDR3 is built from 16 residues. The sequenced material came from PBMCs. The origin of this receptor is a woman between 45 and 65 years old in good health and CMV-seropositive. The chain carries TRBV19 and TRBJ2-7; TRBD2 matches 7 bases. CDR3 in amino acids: CASSPRLGGTVYEQYF. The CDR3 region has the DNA TGTGCCAGTAGCCCTCGGTTGGGGGGGACGGTCTACGAGCAGTACTTC.